The entry below gives a single TCR beta chain sequence along with its context. V lost 5 bases to trimming and J lost 3 bases, with 10 bases between them. The CDR3 totals 13 residues. Germline CDR1 is KGHSH and CDR2 is LQKENI. Original data processing: Counts of nucleated cells, estimated from reference gene primer amplification, were obtained. The repertoire was sequenced with immunoSEQ multiplex PCR; TCRdb's copy has only in-frame clones and lacks some. The D gene and trimming were derived from the DNA, and the V and J assignments and clone size from that table. Of a few hundred thousand clones listed, roughly four fifths were seen once; the top ten hold about 4.8%. Participant age was about 18 to 95 years, and participants resided in fewer than 30 US areas. Assignment of participants to cohorts was predicated upon participant-reported clinical history. The data are from a study of blood T cell repertoires in COVID-19. Looking at the study overall: Nucleic acid was either cDNA or gDNA, and it came from T cells, B-cell-depleted T cells, or PBMCs.

V and J are TRBV18 and TRBJ1-1; D may be TRBD1 (6 bases). The receptor comes from a woman aged 45 to 65 who had recovered from COVID-19. The sample comprised PBMCs or T cells enriched from blood (not recorded which). The CDR3 sequence is CASSGQRYTEAFF. DNA of the CDR3: TGTGCCAGCTCAGGACAGAGGTACACTGAAGCTTTCTTT.